The source of this TCR beta chain is a study of blood T cell repertoires in COVID-19 (TCRdb year 2020). For the study in its entirety: Collaborator samples came from the United States, Italy and Spain and covered acute and convalescent phases of COVID-19. The prospective study material was composed of cDNA or gDNA derived from T cells, B-cell-depleted T cells, or PBMCs. The samples were drawn from the first 160 participants of the ongoing ImmuneRACE study and from some 1,300 subjects provided by 6 global collaborators. Where available, HLA class I and class II types were obtained from metadata supplied by the sample provider rather than from assay-based typing. The repertoires were released in a freely available public database intended as a resource for research on the immune response to SARS-CoV-2. Sample metadata almost always included a de-identified subject ID, COVID-19 status, age in years and sex. The dataset comprised deeply sampled blood TCRbeta repertoires from subjects exposed to, actively infected with, or recovered from COVID-19.

The immunoSEQ Assay, a bias-controlled multiplex PCR, was used to amplify TCRbeta CDR3 regions from genomic DNA. Regarding the original processing steps: Nucleated cell counts per sample were estimated from amplification of reference gene primers within the assay. Sequence reads were collapsed and filtered to measure the absolute abundance of every unique TCRbeta CDR3 rearrangement. For each sample, productive Simpson clonality was calculated as the square root of Simpson's diversity index across productive rearrangements. TCRdb retrieved this table from immuneACCESS and kept in-frame rearrangements only. Not all clones are present; in checked studies, unresolved V genes account for under half, and no reason is known for the remainder. That table gives V, J and clone size, and the DNA gave D and trimming. The sample table shows 250,000 or so clones, and around four fifths are seen once. The biggest ten clones account for just under 6.5% of the sample.

The study at large found these results: Clinical and demographic metadata were provided uncurated, with the amount varying by source and participant.

Whole blood was collected in K2EDTA tubes by collaborating institutions according to the institutions' own protocols. For TCRbeta analysis, collaborator samples were shipped as frozen whole blood, as isolated PBMCs, or as DNA extracted from either sample type. For this clone: This clone's antigen is unknown. Base qualities are missing; no much larger clone stands one base away.

Sequences were obtained from peripheral blood. The source of this sequence is a woman aged 55-69 years with active or convalescent COVID-19.

The sequenced DNA: TGTGCCAGCAATGGAGGGACGGCTAATGAAAAACTGTTTTTT. This yields the protein CASNGGTANEKLFF. The receptor chain draws on TRBV2 and TRBJ1-4, and possibly TRBD1, on 5 matching bases. The CDR3 goes from the cysteine to the phenylalanine over 14 residues. The kept DNA is CDR3 alone, 42 bases in frame from the first base. CDR1 and CDR2 (SNHLY, FYNNEI) derive from the germline V gene. The germline ends are 12 bases apart after V is trimmed by 7 bases and J by 3 bases.